A single sample gave rise to the 13 T cell receptor beta chains below, sequenced in a study of human thymus T cells. Corrective heart surgery yielded the resections from which the thymus tissue came. The method was immunoSEQ multiplex PCR; TCRdb's version includes in-frame clones alone and lacks a portion of them. The sample has approximately 70,000 clones, roughly 94% seen once. Sequenced material: thymus tissue. The source of these receptors is a girl under three years old with a congenital heart defect but otherwise immunologically healthy.

This chain uses TRBV12-5 with TRBJ1-1; possible D gene TRBD1, 5 bases. This CDR3 comprises 13 residues. Germline values: CDR1 LGHNT, CDR2 FRNRAP. The germline V and J ends were trimmed by 5 bases and 5 bases, with 12 bases remaining between them. In nucleotides, the CDR3 is TGTGCTAGTGGTCTCTTTTGGGGGACTGAAGCTTTCTTT. The encoded protein is CASGLFWGTEAFF.

This clone was found once. CDR3 nucleotides: TGTGCCAGCAGCTTAATACGGGGACAAGGACAAATGACCCAGCATTTT. Protein product: CASSLIRGQGQMTQHF. The chain has TRBV5-8 and TRBJ1-5; a weak D match, TRBD1 (6 bases). Trimming stripped 2 bases from V and 11 bases from J, with 23 bases between. Germline V gives CDR1 SGHTS, CDR2 YDEGEE. The CDR3 runs to 16 residues.

The chain recombines TRBV9 with TRBJ2-1; TRBD2 aligns across 8 bases. This CDR3 contains 17 residues. CDR1 and CDR2 (germline): SGDLS, YYNGEE. V trimming: 4 bases; J trimming: 4 bases; junction bases outside the gene matches: 13. DNA of the CDR3: TGTGCCAGCAGCCCCCGACGACCTGGCGGGGGGTACAATGAGCAGTTCTTC. It specifies CASSPRRPGGGYNEQFF.

The rearrangement links TRBV6-1 to TRBJ2-1; possibly TRBD1 for D (5 bases). V lost 3 bases and J 0 bases, leaving 6 bases between the germline ends. The CDR3 runs to 14 residues. Germline-derived CDR1 and CDR2 are MNHNS and SASEGT. CDR3 DNA sequence: TGTGCCAGCAGTGACAGGGTCTCCTACAATGAGCAGTTCTTC. Translation: CASSDRVSYNEQFF.

The count of this clone is one. The rearrangement links TRBV7-9 to TRBJ1-2; D may be TRBD1 (5 bases). Germline assignment: CDR1 SEHNR and CDR2 FQNEAQ (reference sequence). The length of the CDR3 is 13 residues. V lost 1 base and J lost 7, with 10 bases in between. DNA for the CDR3: TGTGCCAGCAGCTTAGACCGGACATGTGGCTACACCTTC. The encoded protein is CASSLDRTCGYTF.

This clone was detected only once. V is TRBV7-3 and J is TRBJ2-1, with D tentatively TRBD1 (5 bases). The CDR3 is 14 amino acids. The V gene's germline CDR1 is SGHTA and CDR2 FQGTGA. Deletions cut 1 base from V and 5 bases from J, with 9 bases between. CDR3 DNA sequence: TGTGCCAGCAGCTTAAGGGGCTACGACAATGAGCAGTTCTTC. Translation gives CASSLRGYDNEQFF. The full variable domain, in which reference TRBV7-3 and TRBJ2-1 provide the parts outside the CDR3, is GAGVSQTPSNKVTEKGKYVELRCDPISGHTALYWYRQSLGQGPEFLIYFQGTGAADDSGLPNDRFFAVRPEGSVSTLKIQRTERGDSAVYLCASSLRGYDNEQFFGPGTRLTVL.

The chain employs TRBV4-2 and TRBJ2-3, with TRBD2 identical over 12 bases. J was trimmed by 2 bases and V by 4 bases; bases with no gene match: 7. The V gene's germline CDR1 is LGHNA and CDR2 YNFKEQ. The CDR3 is 17 amino acids. CDR3 sequence: CASSRQTSGGPTDTQYF. The CDR3 nucleotides are TGTGCCAGCAGCCGGCAGACTAGCGGGGGACCCACAGATACGCAGTATTTT.

The chain recombines TRBV19 with TRBJ2-2, with 8 bases identical to TRBD1. From germline, CDR1 is LNHDA and CDR2 SQIVND (reference sequence). V shed 3 bases and J 6 bases; nucleotides not matched to a gene: 9. The CDR3 contains 16 residues. The CDR3 bases are TGTGCCAGTAGTATCCCCCAAGGACAGGGCGCCGGGGAGCTGTTTTTT. Translating gives CASSIPQGQGAGELFF.

The chain employs TRBV4-2 and TRBJ2-3; 7 bases align to TRBD2. Germline-derived CDR1 and CDR2 are LGHNA and YNFKEQ. V lost 0 bases and J lost 0; bases outside the gene matches: 9. The CDR3 covers 18 residues. Written as DNA, the CDR3 is TGTGCCAGCAGCCAAGATAGACTAGCCGTCACTAGCACAGATACGCAGTATTTT. This sequence encodes CASSQDRLAVTSTDTQYF.

The chain links TRBV2 to TRBJ1-4; TRBD1 is a possible D gene (6 bases). The V and J ends lost 5 bases and 7 bases respectively, with 23 bases between them. The germline V gene has CDR1 SNHLY and CDR2 FYNNEI. The CDR3 contains 17 residues. CDR3 bases: TGTGCCAGCAGTCATCCAGGACAGCCGTCCCGGGGTGAAAAACTGTTTTTT. Protein sequence: CASSHPGQPSRGEKLFF.

This clone was picked up a small number of times. This sequence joins TRBV19 and TRBJ1-1; 7 nucleotides align to TRBD1. The CDR3 sequence is 15 residues long. V lost 5 bases and J lost 3; bases outside the gene matches: 9. Germline V gene lookup returns CDR1 LNHDA and CDR2 SQIVND (reference sequence). CDR3 loop: CASSVTGANDTEAFF. CDR3 bases: TGTGCCAGTAGTGTCACAGGGGCCAACGACACTGAAGCTTTCTTT.

The chain couples TRBV19 to TRBJ1-1; D is uncertain. The germline V gene encodes CDR1 LNHDA and CDR2 SQIVND (reference sequence). V was clipped by 5 bases and J by 6 bases, with 37 bases between them. The CDR3 runs 21 residues. Here the CDR3 reads CASSSNLSPPVTPARCAEAFF. CDR3 DNA: TGTGCCAGTAGTTCGAACCTTTCGCCCCCCGTCACACCAGCACGGTGCGCTGAAGCTTTCTTT.

This chain's CDR3 is CASSEEGGASTDTQYF. The CDR3 region has the DNA TGTGCCAGCAGTGAAGAGGGGGGAGCTAGCACAGATACGCAGTATTTT. This chain uses TRBV6-4 with TRBJ2-3; either TRBD1 or TRBD2 may supply D (6 bases each). The CDR3 is made up of 16 amino acids. The V gene lost 3 bases and the J gene lost 0 bases, with 13 bases spanning the gap. From germline, CDR1 is MRHNA and CDR2 SNTAGT.